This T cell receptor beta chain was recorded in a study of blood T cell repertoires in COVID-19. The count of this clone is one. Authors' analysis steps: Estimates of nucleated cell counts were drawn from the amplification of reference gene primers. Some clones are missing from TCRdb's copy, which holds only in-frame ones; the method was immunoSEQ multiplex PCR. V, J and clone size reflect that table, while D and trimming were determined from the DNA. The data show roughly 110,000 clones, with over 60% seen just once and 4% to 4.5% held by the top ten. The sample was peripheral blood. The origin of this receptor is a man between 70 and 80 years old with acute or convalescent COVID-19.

CDR3: CSVEAPDRGYEQFF. The CDR3 region has the DNA TGCAGCGTTGAAGCCCCGGACAGGGGCTATGAGCAGTTCTTC. This rearrangement joins TRBV29-1 to TRBJ2-1; 9 nucleotides agree with TRBD1. Germline V gene data show CDR1 as SQVTM and CDR2 as ANQGSEA. Trimming removed 1 base from V and 8 bases from J; junction bases left unmatched: 6. The CDR3 loop spans 14 amino acids.